Shown below are 25 T cell receptor beta chains from a single sample sequenced in a study of brain T cells in children with intractable seizures. Time point in this sample: blood from clinic visit 5 months post-surgery; TSC patient then seizure free. Clones were read by immunoSEQ multiplex PCR, and TCRdb kept only the in-frame ones, dropping some. The sample yields a few hundred thousand clones, about 94% seen once. Sequences were derived from peripheral blood, sampled about 5 months after surgery. These TCRs come from a boy in the first two years of life with tuberous sclerosis and intractable seizures.

This rearrangement joins TRBV7-9 to TRBJ1-1, with D hard to call. The V gene lost 2 bases and the J gene lost 2 bases, with 6 bases spanning the gap. Germline CDR1 reads SEHNR; CDR2 reads FQNEAQ (reference sequence). CDR3 length equals 13 residues. CDR3 in DNA: TGTGCCAGCAGCTTACGTGGTAACACTGAAGCTTTCTTT. Residues: CASSLRGNTEAFF. The full variable domain, completed using reference TRBV7-9 and TRBJ1-1, is DTGVSQNPRHKITKRGQNVTFRCDPISEHNRLYWYRQTLGQGPEFLTYFQNEAQLEKSRLLSDRFSAERPKGSFSTLEIQRTEQGDSAMYLCASSLRGNTEAFFGQGTRLTVV.

The rearrangement joins TRBV12-3 or TRBV12-4 to TRBJ2-4, with D maybe TRBD1 (6 bases). The length of the CDR3 is 9 residues. V lost 9 bases to trimming and J lost 9 bases, with 6 bases between them. The CDR3 spells CARQGIQYF. CDR3 nucleotide sequence: TGTGCCAGACAGGGCATTCAGTACTTC.

The J gene is TRBJ2-3, the V gene TRBV6-4; 7 nucleotides line up with TRBD2. The CDR3 covers 15 residues. The germline gives CDR1 MRHNA, CDR2 SNTAGT. Trimming took 5 bases from V and 3 from J; bases not matched to a gene: 8. CDR3 residues: CASSWMGRATDTQYF. The DNA of the CDR3 is TGTGCCAGCAGTTGGATGGGGAGGGCGACAGATACGCAGTATTTT.

The J gene is TRBJ2-3, the V gene TRBV9; TRBD2 matches 11 bases. V trimming: 4 bases; J trimming: 4 bases; junction bases outside the gene matches: 8. This CDR3 is built from 16 residues. Germline V gene data show CDR1 as SGDLS and CDR2 as YYNGEE. CDR3 sequence (DNA): TGTGCCAGCAGCCCGGATAGCGGGGGGGCCGCAGATACGCAGTATTTT. Its protein product is CASSPDSGGAADTQYF. Full variable domain (rest looked up from reference TRBV9 and TRBJ2-3): DSGVTQTPKHLITATGQRVTLRCSPRSGDLSVYWYQQSLDQGLQFLIQYYNGEERAKGNILERFSAQQFPDLHSELNLSSLELGDSALYFCASSPDSGGAADTQYFGPGTRLTVL.

The chain combines TRBV4-1 with TRBJ2-2, with 7 nucleotides matching TRBD1. Losses at the gene ends were 0 bases for V and 6 bases for J; bases not matched to a gene: 10. Germline assignment: CDR1 MGHRA and CDR2 YSYEKL. This CDR3 spans 17 amino acids. This CDR3 reads CASSQDSRGLVSGELFF. The DNA of the CDR3 is TGCGCCAGCAGCCAAGATTCTAGGGGGCTTGTCTCCGGGGAGCTGTTTTTT.

V and J are TRBV13 and TRBJ1-1; the match to TRBD1 covers 8 bases. Germline lookup yields CDR1 PRHDT and CDR2 FYEKMQ (reference sequence). V shed 4 bases and J 3 bases; nucleotides not matched to a gene: 7. The CDR3 loop spans 15 amino acids. CDR3 sequence (DNA): TGTGCCAGCAGCTCCAGGGGGCGTGGGGACACTGAAGCTTTCTTT. It encodes CASSSRGRGDTEAFF.

CDR3 loop: CAMTTRVITTTHSYNEQFF. For the CDR3, the DNA is TGCGCCATGACGACTCGGGTTATAACCACAACCCACTCCTACAATGAGCAGTTCTTC. The rearrangement joins TRBV5-1 to TRBJ2-1; no clear D gene. The CDR3 sequence is 19 residues long. In germline, CDR1 is SGHRS, CDR2 YFSETQ. V lost 9 bases, J lost 0 bases, and 28 bases lay in between.

V and J are TRBV3-1 (or the pseudogene TRBV3-2) and TRBJ2-2, with no clear D. The CDR3 runs 16 residues. Germline V lookup: CDR1 LGHDT, CDR2 YNNKEL (reference sequence). Trimming took off 0 bases at V and 5 bases at J, with 13 bases between the two ends. The CDR3 region has the DNA TGTGCCAGCAGCCAAGAACCCAGGCCCGATACCGGGGAGCTGTTTTTT. It encodes CASSQEPRPDTGELFF.

The chain uses TRBV11-3 and TRBJ2-3, with 9 bases that match TRBD2. The germline V gene encodes CDR1 SGHNT and CDR2 YENEEA. This CDR3 spans 18 amino acids. V shed 1 base, J shed 0 bases, and the junction held 8 bases outside the gene matches. The DNA for the CDR3 is TGTGCCAGCAGCTTAGTTTCAGCGGGAGGCCCTAGCACAGATACGCAGTATTTT. This gives the protein CASSLVSAGGPSTDTQYF.

This chain joins TRBV29-1 and TRBJ2-3; 7 nucleotides match TRBD1. Trimming took 2 bases from V and 1 from J; bases not matched to a gene: 6. CDR1 is SQVTM and CDR2 is ANQGSEA in the germline V gene. The CDR3 length is 15 residues. CDR3 amino acids: CSVESPGTGTDTQYF. The CDR3 region has the DNA TGCAGCGTTGAATCGCCGGGGACAGGCACAGATACGCAGTATTTT.

J is TRBJ2-2 and V is TRBV9; 7 bases are a match to TRBD1. The CDR3 runs to 15 residues. Germline values: CDR1 SGDLS, CDR2 YYNGEE. With V trimmed by 3 bases and J by 1 base, 3 bases remained unmatched. CDR3 nucleotides: TGTGCCAGCAGCGGCCGACAGGGGAACACCGGGGAGCTGTTTTTT. It yields the protein CASSGRQGNTGELFF. Using reference TRBV9 and TRBJ2-2 for the parts outside the CDR3, the full variable domain is DSGVTQTPKHLITATGQRVTLRCSPRSGDLSVYWYQQSLDQGLQFLIQYYNGEERAKGNILERFSAQQFPDLHSELNLSSLELGDSALYFCASSGRQGNTGELFFGEGSRLTVL.

The chain is built from TRBV3-1 (or the pseudogene TRBV3-2) and TRBJ2-5; TRBD2 matches at 10 bases. Per germline, CDR1 LGHDT and CDR2 YNNKEL (reference sequence). The ends lost 4 bases at V and 1 base at J; junction bases unmatched: 6. The CDR3 loop spans 16 amino acids. The CDR3 loop reads CASSPGTSATQETQYF. CDR3 in DNA: TGTGCCAGCAGCCCCGGGACTAGCGCGACCCAAGAGACCCAGTACTTC.

V gene TRBV5-1 combines with J gene TRBJ2-3; weak D call: TRBD1 (5 bases). The CDR3 contains 15 residues. The V gene lost 4 bases and the J gene lost 1 base, with 13 bases spanning the gap. Per the germline V gene, CDR1 is SGHRS and CDR2 is YFSETQ. CDR3 region: CASSVGAPGTDTQYF. The CDR3 DNA is TGCGCCAGCAGCGTTGGGGCCCCGGGCACAGATACGCAGTATTTT.

This rearrangement joins TRBV30 to TRBJ1-2, with 9 bases lining up with TRBD1. Germline values: CDR1 GTSNPN, CDR2 SVGIG (reference sequence). J gave up 4 bases and V 8 bases, and 11 bases lay outside the gene matches. This CDR3 is 14 amino acids long. The CDR3 is CAQRTGAAVYGYTF. The CDR3 nucleotides read TGTGCCCAAAGGACAGGGGCCGCCGTCTATGGCTACACCTTC.

This chain connects TRBV7-8 to TRBJ1-1, with D unclear. Deletions cut 4 bases from V and 1 base from J, with 10 bases between. The germline gives CDR1 SGHVS, CDR2 FQNEAQ. The CDR3 runs to 14 residues. In DNA form, the CDR3 reads TGTGCCAGCAGCTCGGACTTAACGAACACTGAAGCTTTCTTT. Its protein product is CASSSDLTNTEAFF.

This clone was seen a single time. The chain joins TRBV2 to TRBJ1-5; 7 bases match TRBD1. Trimming removed 6 bases from V and 0 bases from J; junction bases left unmatched: 8. Germline-derived CDR1 and CDR2 are SNHLY and FYNNEI. This CDR3 is 16 amino acids long. CDR3 coding DNA: TGTGCCAGCAGCGGGGACAGCCCGTATAGCAATCAGCCCCAGCATTTT. Protein product: CASSGDSPYSNQPQHF. Variable domain in full (rest from reference TRBV2 and TRBJ1-5): EPEVTQTPSHQVTQMGQEVILRCVPISNHLYFYWYRQILGQKVEFLVSFYNNEISEKSEIFDDQFSVERPDGSNFTLKIRSTKLEDSAMYFCASSGDSPYSNQPQHFGDGTRLSIL.

This rearrangement joins TRBV6-5 to TRBJ2-7; D is possibly TRBD1 or TRBD2 (5 bases each). CDR1 is MNHEY, CDR2 SVGAGI, per germline. Trimming took 6 bases from V and 9 from J, leaving 12 bases between them. The CDR3 consists of 11 residues. The CDR3: CASRGTDGQYF. CDR3 nucleotides: TGTGCCAGCAGAGGGACCGATGGGCAGTACTTC.

The CDR3 region has the DNA TGTGCCAGCAGCCAAGATGGGTACAATGAGCAGTTCTTC. Its protein is CASSQDGYNEQFF. The rearrangement links TRBV14 to TRBJ2-1; no reliable D call. The CDR3 contains 13 residues. Trimming shortened V by 0 bases and J by 4 bases, and 4 bases separated the two germline ends. Germline V gene data show CDR1 as SGHDN and CDR2 as FVKESK. The full variable domain, its missing parts supplied by reference TRBV14 and TRBJ2-1, is EAGVTQFPSHSVIEKGQTVTLRCDPISGHDNLYWYRRVMGKEIKFLLHFVKESKQDESGMPNNRFLAERTGGTYSTLKVQPAELEDSGVYFCASSQDGYNEQFFGPGTRLTVL.

The chain carries TRBV30 and TRBJ1-4; TRBD1 might be the D (5 bases). V lost 2 bases, J lost 7 bases, and 20 bases lay in between. Looked up from germline, CDR1 is GTSNPN and CDR2 is SVGIG (reference sequence). The CDR3 is 16 residues long. The CDR3, as DNA: TGTGCCTGGAGTTTAGGGTTGGGCAGGGAGACTGAAAAACTGTTTTTT. Translating gives CAWSLGLGRETEKLFF. The full variable domain, in which reference TRBV30 and TRBJ1-4 provide the parts outside the CDR3, is SQTIHQWPATLVQPVGSPLSLECTVEGTSNPNLYWYRQAAGRGLQLLFYSVGIGQISSEVPQNLSASRPQDRQFILSSKKLLLSDSGFYLCAWSLGLGRETEKLFFGSGTQLSVL.

The chain couples TRBV7-8 to TRBJ2-7; D is tentatively TRBD1 or TRBD2 (5 bases each). Germline V gives CDR1 SGHVS, CDR2 FQNEAQ. The V gene lost 5 bases and the J gene lost 5 bases, with 13 bases spanning the gap. The CDR3 runs to 13 residues. In nucleotides, the CDR3 is TGTGCCAGCAGCCGGGACCGCGTGCACGAGCAGTACTTC. Translation gives CASSRDRVHEQYF.

This clone appeared once. This rearrangement joins TRBV6-1 to TRBJ2-7; 8 bases align to TRBD2. CDR1 is MNHNS and CDR2 is SASEGT in the germline V gene. The CDR3 is 14 residues long. V was clipped by 2 bases and J by 3 bases; unmatched bases: 3. The CDR3 is CASSESGLVYEQYF. In DNA form, the CDR3 reads TGTGCCAGCAGTGAATCGGGACTAGTCTACGAGCAGTACTTC.

V usage is TRBV21-1 and J usage is TRBJ1-1; the table assigns TRBD1, which was not confirmed against the DNA. TRBV21-1 constitutes a pseudogene. The CDR3 totals 16 residues. CDR3 amino acids: CASSVRRDTTDTEAFF. The CDR3 DNA follows: TGTGCCAGCAGCGTACGCCGGGACACCACCGACACTGAAGCTTTCTTT.

In DNA form, the CDR3 reads TGTGCCAGCAGCGAGGGGGCCTCCTACGAGCAGTACTTC. It translates to CASSEGASYEQYF. V gene TRBV11-2 combines with J gene TRBJ2-7, with 7 positions matching TRBD1. The germline V gene encodes CDR1 SGHAT and CDR2 FQNNGV. J gave up 0 bases and V 5 bases, and 1 base lay outside the gene matches. The CDR3 spans 13 residues.

The chain recombines TRBV5-1 with TRBJ1-4; tentative D call: TRBD1 (6 bases). CDR3 size: 14 residues. Germline CDR1 is SGHRS and CDR2 is YFSETQ. Trimming left V 4 bases short and J 6 bases short, with 13 bases between. CDR3 sequence: CASSRTAGDEKLFF. The CDR3 DNA reads as TGCGCCAGCAGCAGGACAGCGGGTGATGAAAAACTGTTTTTT. Complete variable domain (other parts from reference TRBV5-1 and TRBJ1-4): KAGVTQTPRYLIKTRGQQVTLSCSPISGHRSVSWYQQTPGQGLQFLFEYFSETQRNKGNFPGRFSGRQFSNSRSEMNVSTLELGDSALYLCASSRTAGDEKLFFGSGTQLSVL.

The chain links TRBV30 to TRBJ2-1; D gene uncertain. CDR1 and CDR2 from the germline V gene are GTSNPN and SVGIG (reference sequence). V lost 0 bases to trimming and J lost 0 bases, with 12 bases between them. The CDR3 has 16 residues. This CDR3 reads CAWSVGIGSSYNEQFF. In DNA, the CDR3 is TGTGCCTGGAGTGTGGGGATCGGGTCCTCCTACAATGAGCAGTTCTTC.